This T cell receptor beta chain derives from a study of shared clonotypes between healthy human individuals. Data came from immunoSEQ multiplex PCR; TCRdb stores just in-frame clones and leaves some out. The sample holds approximately 940,000 clones; over 75% are singletons and the top ten take approximately 1.5%. Points on this clone: The antigen is undetermined.

Study results and limitations: With few donors, the genetic and exposure-history diversity represented was limited.

The sequence was collected from a young man in good health. Sequencing was carried out using memory CD4+ T cells sorted from blood. Subset in this sample: CD45RA-negative fraction.

The CDR3 DNA is TGTGCCAGCAGTTACTCGTCGGCAGGGGGGTACGAGCAGTACTTC. This sequence encodes CASSYSSAGGYEQYF. V and J are TRBV6-5 and TRBJ2-7; TRBD1 is a possible D gene (7 bases). The V and J ends lost 0 bases and 4 bases respectively, with 13 bases between them. The CDR3 has 15 residues. Per germline, CDR1 MNHEY and CDR2 SVGAGI.